This entry is about one TCR beta chain. This entry belongs to a study of cytomegalovirus exposure and HLA in healthy donors. This CDR3 has 16 amino acids. Per germline, CDR1 KGHSH and CDR2 LQKENI. Trimming removed 3 bases from V and 3 bases from J; junction bases left unmatched: 10. Amplification used 60 Vbeta primers and 13 Jbeta primers. Only in-frame clones appear in the TCRdb table, and some are missing; sequencing was by immunoSEQ multiplex PCR. The sample consists of roughly 260,000 clones, almost 85% of them appearing once. The sequence came from a woman in her thirties or forties in good health and CMV-seropositive. The chain uses TRBV18 and TRBJ2-7; 8 bases line up with TRBD1. Specimen: PBMCs. The CDR3 is CASSPVTGTGDYEQYF. The CDR3, as DNA: TGTGCCAGCTCACCGGTCACCGGGACAGGAGACTACGAGCAGTACTTC.